A single sample gave rise to the 25 T cell receptor beta chains below, sequenced in a study of blood T cell repertoires in COVID-19. The method was immunoSEQ multiplex PCR; TCRdb's version includes in-frame clones alone and lacks a portion of them. The table has roughly 250,000 clones, over 80% seen once. Sequencing input: peripheral blood. The receptors stem from a woman in her sixties or seventies with active or convalescent COVID-19.

The chain joins TRBV14 to TRBJ2-1, with TRBD2 matching 10 bases. V was clipped by 3 bases and J by 3 bases; unmatched bases: 2. From germline, CDR1 is SGHDN and CDR2 FVKESK. The CDR3 consists of 15 residues. The CDR3 spells CASSHERGGYNEQFF. The CDR3 bases are TGTGCCAGCAGCCACGAGCGGGGGGGCTACAATGAGCAGTTCTTC. The full variable domain, its missing parts supplied by reference TRBV14 and TRBJ2-1, is EAGVTQFPSHSVIEKGQTVTLRCDPISGHDNLYWYRRVMGKEIKFLLHFVKESKQDESGMPNNRFLAERTGGTYSTLKVQPAELEDSGVYFCASSHERGGYNEQFFGPGTRLTVL.

This chain links TRBV3-1 (or the pseudogene TRBV3-2) with TRBJ2-7, with 8 positions matching TRBD2. Germline CDR1 is LGHDT and CDR2 is YNNKEL (reference sequence). CDR3 length: 13 amino acids. CDR3 protein: CASSQGQASGPTV. The CDR3 DNA follows: TGTGCCAGCAGCCAAGGGCAAGCTAGCGGGCCAACTGTC.

The chain uses TRBV11-3 and TRBJ2-3, with 13 bases fitting TRBD2. The CDR3 totals 19 residues. Germline trimming cut 0 bases from V and 1 base from J; bases unmatched to any gene: 7. Per the germline V gene, CDR1 is SGHNT and CDR2 is YENEEA. In DNA, the CDR3 is TGTGCCAGCAGCTTAGAAGGGACTAGCGGGACGGGGGGCACAGATACGCAGTATTTT. Translation: CASSLEGTSGTGGTDTQYF.

In its sample, this clone was seen once. This rearrangement joins TRBV7-9 to TRBJ1-1; D is uncertain. The CDR3 is made up of 12 amino acids. Trimming took off 7 bases at V and 1 base at J, with 7 bases between the two ends. Germline CDR1 reads SEHNR; CDR2 reads FQNEAQ (reference sequence). CDR3 DNA sequence: TGTGCCAGCACATCAGGGAACACTGAAGCTTTCTTT. Translating gives CASTSGNTEAFF.

The chain combines TRBV6-2 or TRBV6-3 with TRBJ1-4; TRBD1 matches 8 bases. Germline CDR1 MNHEY, CDR2 SVGEGT. The CDR3 runs 17 residues. V was pared by 5 bases and J by 8 bases, with 16 bases of the junction left unmatched. The CDR3 sequence is CASSTSPGLDREEKLFF. The CDR3 nucleotides are TGTGCCAGCAGTACGAGTCCTGGTCTGGACAGGGAAGAAAAACTGTTTTTT.

The chain is built from TRBV19 and TRBJ2-1; possibly TRBD1 for D (5 bases). The length of the CDR3 is 14 residues. V gave up 3 bases and J gave up 8 bases, with 14 bases separating them. Germline lookup yields CDR1 LNHDA and CDR2 SQIVND (reference sequence). The CDR3: CASSIAAGSDEQFF. The CDR3 region has the DNA TGTGCCAGTAGTATCGCCGCAGGGTCCGATGAGCAGTTCTTC. The full variable domain, rest sourced from reference TRBV19 and TRBJ2-1, is DGGITQSPKYLFRKEGQNVTLSCEQNLNHDAMYWYRQDPGQGLRLIYYSQIVNDFQKGDIAEGYSVSREKKESFPLTVTSAQKNPTAFYLCASSIAAGSDEQFFGPGTRLTVL.

The chain employs TRBV18 and TRBJ2-1; 9 nucleotides align to TRBD2. The CDR3 covers 19 residues. V was clipped by 0 bases and J by 4 bases; unmatched bases: 13. Germline CDR1 KGHSH, CDR2 LQKENI. The CDR3 nucleotides read TGTGCCAGCTCACCACCGGATAGCGGGGGCCCAGGGAAGTACAATGAGCAGTTCTTC. Its protein product is CASSPPDSGGPGKYNEQFF.

DNA for the CDR3: TGCAGCGTTCTGATAAAGGGCGGGGTCAATGAGCAGTTCTTC. Translating gives CSVLIKGGVNEQFF. The chain links TRBV29-1 to TRBJ2-1; TRBD2 is a possible D gene (6 bases). The CDR3 sequence is 14 residues long. In germline, CDR1 is SQVTM, CDR2 ANQGSEA. Trimming shortened V by 5 bases and J by 6 bases, and 17 bases separated the two germline ends.

This rearrangement joins TRBV21-1 to TRBJ1-4; whether TRBD1, the table's D call, matches the DNA was not checked. TRBV21-1 is flagged as a pseudogene. The CDR3 has 15 amino acids. CDR3 sequence: CASSRGTGRNEKLFF. CDR3 coding DNA: TGTGCCAGCAGCCGAGGGACAGGGAGGAATGAAAAACTGTTTTTT.

This clone has a single count. The chain is built from TRBV6-1 and TRBJ2-1; the D gene is possibly TRBD2 (5 bases). This CDR3 has 13 amino acids. Trimming removed 5 bases from V and 9 bases from J, with 14 bases in between. Germline CDR1 and CDR2: MNHNS and SASEGT. CDR3 sequence (DNA): TGTGCCAGCAGTCCGCGGGCCCCCACTGAGCAGTTCTTC. Translating it yields CASSPRAPTEQFF.

This chain uses TRBV30 with TRBJ1-4; 7 nucleotides match TRBD1. The length of the CDR3 is 14 residues. The V gene end was trimmed by 0 bases and the J gene end by 11 bases; junction bases not matched to a gene: 9. Germline V CDR1 and CDR2: GTSNPN, SVGIG (reference sequence). The CDR3 DNA follows: TGTGCCTGGAGTGTACCGGAGGGGGCCGGGAAACTGTTTTTT. Residues: CAWSVPEGAGKLFF. Drawing the rest from reference TRBV30 and TRBJ1-4, the complete variable domain is SQTIHQWPATLVQPVGSPLSLECTVEGTSNPNLYWYRQAAGRGLQLLFYSVGIGQISSEVPQNLSASRPQDRQFILSSKKLLLSDSGFYLCAWSVPEGAGKLFFGSGTQLSVL.

The rearrangement uses TRBV27 and TRBJ1-1; 9 bases line up with TRBD1. The CDR3 covers 21 residues. The germline V gene encodes CDR1 MNHEY and CDR2 SMNVEV (reference sequence). The J segment lost 0 bases and the V segment lost 0 bases, leaving 17 bases of the junction unmatched. The CDR3 loop is CASSLSRGQGSIKSMNTEAFF. Here the CDR3 DNA reads TGTGCCAGCAGTTTATCCCGGGGACAGGGATCCATTAAGTCCATGAACACTGAAGCTTTCTTT.

The chain recombines TRBV19 with TRBJ2-1; D call uncertain. CDR1 LNHDA and CDR2 SQIVND come from the germline V gene (reference sequence). V dropped 5 bases and J dropped 5 bases, with 7 bases sitting between them. CDR3 length: 12 residues. CDR3 sequence: CASSFLNNEQFF. CDR3 nucleotide sequence: TGTGCCAGTAGTTTCCTTAACAATGAGCAGTTCTTC.

This chain links TRBV9 with TRBJ2-6; tentatively, D is TRBD2 (5 bases). The ends were cut back, 0 bases at V and 2 bases at J, with 9 bases in the middle. The CDR3 is made up of 16 amino acids. CDR1 and CDR2 from the germline V gene are SGDLS and YYNGEE. Here the CDR3 DNA reads TGTGCCAGCAGCGTAGGGGCCGGGACTGGGGCCAACGTCCTGACTTTC. Translated, it gives CASSVGAGTGANVLTF.

This clone was detected once. The V gene is TRBV10-1, the J gene TRBJ2-3, with 8 bases lining up with TRBD2. The CDR3 has 15 residues. With V trimmed by 3 bases and J by 6 bases, 8 bases remained unmatched. Germline-derived CDR1 and CDR2 are WNHNN and SYGVQD (reference sequence). The CDR3 coding sequence is TGCGCCAGCAGTGATCCTTCGCGGGGGGTCGATACGCAGTATTTT. Translation: CASSDPSRGVDTQYF.

A single count supports this clone. The rearrangement uses TRBV5-5 and TRBJ1-6; 7 bases fit TRBD1. The CDR3 contains 15 residues. V lost 0 bases, J lost 8 bases, and 5 bases stayed unmatched. Germline V lookup: CDR1 SGHKS, CDR2 YYEKEE (reference sequence). The CDR3 DNA reads TGTGCCAGCAGCTTGGGAGGGACAGACTATTCACCCCTCCACTTT. Translated, it gives CASSLGGTDYSPLHF.

The V call is TRBV19, the J call TRBJ2-1; D may be TRBD2 (6 bases). The V end was cut by 3 bases, the J end by 10 bases, with 7 bases between. The CDR3 spans 11 residues. The germline V gene has CDR1 LNHDA and CDR2 SQIVND (reference sequence). The chain's CDR3 is CASSMGLEQFF. As DNA, the CDR3 is TGTGCCAGTAGTATGGGACTCGAGCAGTTCTTC.

The chain combines TRBV6-4 with TRBJ2-5; maybe TRBD2 (6 bases). Germline values: CDR1 MRHNA, CDR2 SNTAGT. The V end lost 5 bases, the J end lost 2 bases, and 12 bases lay between the germline ends. This CDR3 spans 14 amino acids. CDR3 bases: TGTGCCAGCAGTCGGGACGGAGGGCAAGAGACCCAGTACTTC. Protein sequence: CASSRDGGQETQYF.

The rearrangement links TRBV3-1 (or the pseudogene TRBV3-2) to TRBJ2-3, with a weak D call TRBD2 (6 bases). Trimming took 4 bases from V and 2 from J, leaving 10 bases between them. CDR3 length: 14 residues. Germline-derived CDR1 and CDR2 are LGHDT and YNNKEL (reference sequence). This chain's CDR3 is CASSPRDFTDTQYF. The CDR3 bases are TGTGCCAGCAGCCCTCGGGACTTCACAGATACGCAGTATTTT.

The gene calls are TRBV7-9 and TRBJ1-2, with a tentative D call TRBD1 (5 bases). This CDR3 is 16 amino acids long. V lost 4 bases, J lost 0 bases, and 15 bases lay in between. The germline V gene encodes CDR1 SEHNR and CDR2 FQNEAQ (reference sequence). The CDR3, as DNA: TGTGCCAGCAGCTCCCCTTGGGGGGGAACTAACTATGGCTACACCTTC. This gives the protein CASSSPWGGTNYGYTF.

V usage is TRBV9 and J usage is TRBJ2-3; unclear D gene. From germline, CDR1 is SGDLS and CDR2 YYNGEE. With 0 bases removed from V and 2 bases from J, the gap between germline ends came to 7 bases. The CDR3 is made up of 14 amino acids. The CDR3 loop is CASSVDLNTDTQYF. DNA of the CDR3: TGTGCCAGCAGCGTAGACCTAAACACAGATACGCAGTATTTT.

This clone was seen many times. The chain combines TRBV11-3 with TRBJ1-1; TRBD1 might be the D (5 bases). Germline loops: CDR1 SGHNT, CDR2 YENEEA. With 0 bases removed from V and 4 bases from J, the gap between germline ends came to 9 bases. This CDR3 has 14 amino acids. The DNA for the CDR3 is TGTGCCAGCAGCTTAGATCTAGGGGCCACTGAAGCTTTCTTT. Translation gives CASSLDLGATEAFF.

V and J are TRBV30 and TRBJ1-5; D call uncertain. CDR1 and CDR2 (germline): GTSNPN, SVGIG (reference sequence). The CDR3 length is 13 residues. With 2 bases removed from V and 4 bases from J, the gap between germline ends came to 9 bases. CDR3 residues: CAWSSSYNQPQHF. In DNA form, the CDR3 reads TGTGCCTGGAGTTCCTCCTATAATCAGCCCCAGCATTTT. The entire variable domain, with the rest obtained from reference TRBV30 and TRBJ1-5, is as follows: SQTIHQWPATLVQPVGSPLSLECTVEGTSNPNLYWYRQAAGRGLQLLFYSVGIGQISSEVPQNLSASRPQDRQFILSSKKLLLSDSGFYLCAWSSSYNQPQHFGDGTRLSIL.

V usage is TRBV19 and J usage is TRBJ1-1, with D possibly being TRBD1 (5 bases). CDR3 size: 14 residues. V lost 7 bases and J lost 1, with 13 bases in between. CDR1 is LNHDA and CDR2 is SQIVND in the germline V gene (reference sequence). The CDR3 reads CASTHTGGNTEAFF. The CDR3 DNA reads as TGTGCCAGTACCCACACCGGGGGGAACACTGAAGCTTTCTTT. Using reference TRBV19 and TRBJ1-1 for the parts outside the CDR3, the full variable domain is DGGITQSPKYLFRKEGQNVTLSCEQNLNHDAMYWYRQDPGQGLRLIYYSQIVNDFQKGDIAEGYSVSREKKESFPLTVTSAQKNPTAFYLCASTHTGGNTEAFFGQGTRLTVV.

This clone was recorded a few times. V and J are TRBV11-2 and TRBJ2-2; D gene unclear. V was cut by 0 bases and J by 7 bases, with 9 bases left in between. Germline V lookup: CDR1 SGHAT, CDR2 FQNNGV. The CDR3 is 14 residues long. This CDR3 is CASSLDLTVGELFF. For the CDR3, the DNA is TGTGCCAGCAGCTTAGATCTCACAGTCGGGGAGCTGTTTTTT.